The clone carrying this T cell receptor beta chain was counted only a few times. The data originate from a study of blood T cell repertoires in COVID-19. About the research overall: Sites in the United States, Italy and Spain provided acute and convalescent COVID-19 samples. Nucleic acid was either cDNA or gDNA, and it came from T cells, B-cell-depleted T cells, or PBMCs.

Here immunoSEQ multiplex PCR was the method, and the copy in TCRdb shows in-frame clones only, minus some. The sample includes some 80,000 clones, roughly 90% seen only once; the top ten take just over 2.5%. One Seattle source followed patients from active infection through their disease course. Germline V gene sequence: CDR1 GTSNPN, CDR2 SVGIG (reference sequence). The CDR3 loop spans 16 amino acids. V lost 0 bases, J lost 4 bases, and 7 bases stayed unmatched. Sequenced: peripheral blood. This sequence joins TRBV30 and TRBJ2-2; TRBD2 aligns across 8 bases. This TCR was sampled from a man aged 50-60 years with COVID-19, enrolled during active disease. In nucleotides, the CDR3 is TGTGCCTGGAGTGTAGGGTCTAGCGGGCCCACCGGGGAGCTGTTTTTT. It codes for CAWSVGSSGPTGELFF.